The rows below give T cell receptor beta chains drawn from one sample of a study of T cell responses to AZD1222 COVID-19 vaccine. Sequencing used immunoSEQ multiplex PCR; TCRdb keeps in-frame clones, though not all of them. The repertoire has approximately 130,000 clones, over 75% of them found once; the top ten carry less than 9.5%. The sample consisted of peripheral blood, taken 28 days after the second dose of the MenACWY control vaccine. Receptors originate from an adult who received the MenACWY meningococcal vaccine as a control. Both conserved end residues are part of each CDR3. The D gene is left open where the match is weak. Only some rows state a clone size, as once, few, many or a class for expanded clones.

cdr3_aa cdr3_nt j_call d_call v_call clone_size
CASSVAVGISGANVLTF TGTGCCAGCAGCGTAGCTGTAGGGATCTCTGGGGCCAACGTCCTGACTTTC TRBJ2-6 . TRBV9 .
CASSRHRGLAFF TGTGCCAGCAGTCGACACAGGGGGCTGGCTTTCTTT TRBJ1-1 TRBD1 TRBV28 .
CASSTTVYSGNTIYF TGTGCCAGCAGCACGACAGTCTACTCTGGAAACACCATATATTTT TRBJ1-3 . TRBV7-8 .
CASSQPGHNTGELFF TGTGCCAGCAGCCAACCCGGCCATAACACCGGGGAGCTGTTTTTT TRBJ2-2 . TRBV7-9 .
CASSSRVWNEQFF TGTGCCAGCAGCTCCAGGGTATGGAATGAGCAGTTCTTC TRBJ2-1 . TRBV6-5 .
CASSLGTSGPEQYF TGTGCCAGCAGCTTGGGGACTAGCGGGCCGGAGCAGTACTTC TRBJ2-7 TRBD2 TRBV7-9 .
CASSLGGFSGELFF TGTGCCAGCAGCTTAGGAGGATTTTCCGGGGAGCTGTTTTTT TRBJ2-2 . TRBV7-9 once
CSASGNTEAFF TGCAGCGCATCTGGGAACACTGAAGCTTTCTTT TRBJ1-1 . TRBV29-1 .
CASSIDRPSTGANVLTF TGTGCCAGTAGTATAGATAGACCATCTACTGGGGCCAACGTCCTGACTTTC TRBJ2-6 . TRBV19 .
CASSIGTSGVYEQYF TGTGCCAGCAGCATTGGGACTAGCGGGGTCTACGAGCAGTACTTC TRBJ2-7 TRBD2 TRBV7-2 .
CASSNPGLDVYEQFF TGTGCCAGCAGCAACCCCGGGCTAGATGTGTATGAGCAGTTCTTC TRBJ2-1 . TRBV7-3 .
CSVEDFIGGAGFF TGCAGCGTTGAAGATTTCATAGGGGGGGCAGGGTTCTTC TRBJ2-1 . TRBV29-1 .
CASSLDLMESRDPYEQYF TGTGCCAGCAGCTTAGATTTAATGGAATCCAGGGATCCCTACGAGCAGTACTTC TRBJ2-7 . TRBV11-3 .
CAIRMTSGSNEQFF TGTGCCATCAGGATGACTAGCGGGAGCAATGAGCAGTTCTTC TRBJ2-1 TRBD2 TRBV10-3 .
CASSRGQGAYYGYTF TGTGCCAGCAGTAGAGGACAGGGGGCCTACTATGGCTACACCTTC TRBJ1-2 TRBD1 TRBV27 .
CASSLFGTGLNYGYTF TGTGCCAGCAGCTTATTCGGGACAGGCCTTAACTATGGCTACACCTTC TRBJ1-2 TRBD1 TRBV7-2 .
CASSSGLAETFLNEQFF TGTGCCAGCAGCTCCGGACTAGCGGAAACATTTTTGAATGAGCAGTTCTTC TRBJ2-1 TRBD2 TRBV11-3 .
CASSELAITGELFF TGTGCCAGCAGTGAACTAGCAATCACCGGGGAGCTGTTTTTT TRBJ2-2 . TRBV2 .
CASRPSGRTEAFF TGTGCCAGCAGACCCTCGGGGCGCACTGAAGCTTTCTTT TRBJ1-1 . TRBV12-3/TRBV12-4 .
CASSLFSGTSTPGELFF TGCGCCAGCAGCTTGTTTTCCGGGACCTCGACGCCCGGGGAGCTGTTTTTT TRBJ2-2 . TRBV5-1 .
CASSPETTGGTEAFF TGCGCCAGCAGCCCCGAAACGACAGGGGGCACTGAAGCTTTCTTT TRBJ1-1 TRBD1 TRBV4-3 few
CASSLFGGGPLRSLTF TGTGCCAGCAGCCTCTTTGGGGGCGGTCCCCTGCGGAGTCTGACTTTC TRBJ2-6 . TRBV3-1/TRBV3-2 .
CSANQGDYEQYF TGCAGCGCCAACCAGGGGGACTACGAGCAGTACTTC TRBJ2-7 TRBD1 TRBV29-1 .
CATSEDNQPQHF TGTGCCACCAGTGAAGATAATCAGCCCCAGCATTTT TRBJ1-5 . TRBV24-1 .
CASRNKGGGSPLHF TGTGCCAGCAGAAATAAGGGAGGGGGTTCACCCCTCCACTTT TRBJ1-6 . TRBV3-1/TRBV3-2 .
CASRRQGMTGPGNTIYF TGTGCCAGCAGAAGACAAGGGATGACAGGACCTGGAAACACCATATATTTT TRBJ1-3 . TRBV3-1/TRBV3-2 once
CSVLGQFRNTEAFF TGCAGCGTCCTAGGACAGTTTAGGAACACTGAAGCTTTCTTT TRBJ1-1 . TRBV29-1 .
CASSESTGGHNEKLFF TGTGCCAGCAGTGAATCGACAGGCGGCCATAATGAAAAACTGTTTTTT TRBJ1-4 . TRBV6-1 .
CASSPGQAWSNTIYF TGCGCCAGCAGCCCCGGACAGGCTTGGTCAAACACCATATATTTT TRBJ1-3 TRBD1 TRBV5-1 .
CASSQVYGETQYF TGTGCCAGCAGCCAAGTGTACGGAGAGACCCAGTACTTC TRBJ2-5 . TRBV3-1/TRBV3-2 .
CATAREGVAYEQYF TGTGCCACCGCGAGGGAGGGCGTCGCCTACGAGCAGTACTTC TRBJ2-7 . TRBV21-1 few
CASSRSRTSPSGGANYEQYF TGTGCCAGCTCACGCTCTCGGACTAGCCCCTCTGGAGGGGCTAACTACGAGCAGTACTTC TRBJ2-7 TRBD2 TRBV18 .
CAWSAPPWRQLAKNIQYF TGTGCCTGGAGTGCTCCTCCGTGGCGGCAACTAGCCAAAAACATTCAGTACTTC TRBJ2-4 . TRBV30 few
CAWSVKRDGPEAFF TGTGCCTGGAGTGTAAAACGGGACGGCCCTGAAGCTTTCTTT TRBJ1-1 . TRBV30 .
CASSELAGANNEQFF TGTGCCAGTAGTGAACTAGCGGGGGCAAACAATGAGCAGTTCTTC TRBJ2-1 TRBD2 TRBV19 .
CASSLGQGGPGSTQYF TGTGCCAGCAGCCTTGGACAGGGAGGTCCGGGGAGTACGCAGTATTTT TRBJ2-3 TRBD1 TRBV3-1/TRBV3-2 .
CASSLASGSPLEQYF TGTGCCAGCAGTTTAGCAAGCGGGAGCCCTCTGGAGCAGTACTTC TRBJ2-7 TRBD2 TRBV27 many
CASSWGTGEAFF TGTGCCAGCAGTTGGGGGACAGGTGAAGCTTTCTTT TRBJ1-1 TRBD1 TRBV6-5 once
CASSSARGGGYGYTF TGTGCCAGCAGTTCCGCGAGGGGAGGCGGCTATGGCTACACCTTC TRBJ1-2 . TRBV27 .
CASLPGQGNRELFF TGTGCCAGTCTTCCGGGACAGGGAAACCGGGAGCTGTTTTTT TRBJ2-2 TRBD1 TRBV6-5 once
CASREVLAKNIQYF TGTGCCAGCAGGGAAGTGTTAGCCAAAAACATTCAGTACTTC TRBJ2-4 . TRBV11-2 once
CSAYQETQYF TGCAGTGCTTATCAAGAGACCCAGTACTTC TRBJ2-5 . TRBV20-1 .
CASSLGDLGTNEKLFF TGTGCCAGCAGCTTAGGGGACTTAGGAACTAATGAAAAACTGTTTTTT TRBJ1-4 . TRBV13 .
CASSRDSQGSPLHF TGTGCCAGCAGTCGGGACTCCCAAGGGTCACCCCTCCACTTT TRBJ1-6 . TRBV28 .
CASSQDFVREGLLF TGCGCCAGCAGCCAAGATTTCGTCCGGGAGGGCCTCCTCTTC TRBJ2-1 TRBD2 TRBV4-1 .